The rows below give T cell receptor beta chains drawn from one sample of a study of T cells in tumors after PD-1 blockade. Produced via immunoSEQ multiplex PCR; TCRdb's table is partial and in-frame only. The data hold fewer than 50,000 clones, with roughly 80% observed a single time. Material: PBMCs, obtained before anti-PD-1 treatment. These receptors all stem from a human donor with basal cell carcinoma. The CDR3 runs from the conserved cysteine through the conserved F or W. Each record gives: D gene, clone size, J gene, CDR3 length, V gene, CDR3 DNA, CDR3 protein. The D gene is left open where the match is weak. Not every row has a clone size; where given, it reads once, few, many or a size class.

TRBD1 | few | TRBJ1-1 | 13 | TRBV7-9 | TGTGCCAGCAGCTTAGGGGGGACAGGGGAAGCTTTCTTT | CASSLGGTGEAFF
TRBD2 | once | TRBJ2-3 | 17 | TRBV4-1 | TGCGCCAGCAGCCATAAAGAGGGGCGGGAGGGCACAGATACGCAGTATTTT | CASSHKEGREGTDTQYF
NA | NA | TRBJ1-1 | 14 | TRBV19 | TGTGCCAGTAGTATGAGGGGGGGTGACACTGAAGCTTTCTTT | CASSMRGGDTEAFF
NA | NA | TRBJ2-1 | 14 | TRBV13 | TGTGCCAGCAGCCCCGTGATGCGAGACAATGAGCAGTTCTTC | CASSPVMRDNEQFF
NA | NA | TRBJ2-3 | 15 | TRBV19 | TGTGCCAGTAGTATAGGTTACCAGGGGTACGATACGCAGTATTTT | CASSIGYQGYDTQYF
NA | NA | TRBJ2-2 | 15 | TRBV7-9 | TGTGCCAGCAGGTTACAGGATTCGAACACCGGGGAGCTGTTTTTT | CASRLQDSNTGELFF
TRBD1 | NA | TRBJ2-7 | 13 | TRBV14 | TGTGCCAGCAGCCAAGGGACAGGTAGGGAGCAGTACTTC | CASSQGTGREQYF
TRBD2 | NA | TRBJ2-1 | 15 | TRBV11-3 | TGTGCCAGCAGCCCCTTAGCGGGGTCGGGGAGGGAGCAGTTCTTC | CASSPLAGSGREQFF
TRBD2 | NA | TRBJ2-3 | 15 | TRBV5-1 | TGCGCCAGCAGCGAGACTAGCGGGGTGGCAGATACGCAGTATTTT | CASSETSGVADTQYF
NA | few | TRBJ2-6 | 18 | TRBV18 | TGTGCCAGCTCACCACAGGGCTTTTCAGACTCTGGGGCCAACGTCCTGACTTTC | CASSPQGFSDSGANVLTF
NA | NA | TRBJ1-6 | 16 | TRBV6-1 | TGTGCCAGCAGTGAAGAGGACACACGCTATAATTCACCCCTCCACTTT | CASSEEDTRYNSPLHF
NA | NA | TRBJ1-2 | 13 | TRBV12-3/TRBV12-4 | TGTGCCAGCAGCCCTGGACGGAACTATGGCTACACCTTC | CASSPGRNYGYTF
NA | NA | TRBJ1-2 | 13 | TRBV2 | TGTGCCAGCAGAAACGGCTCTCACTATGGCTACACCTTC | CASRNGSHYGYTF
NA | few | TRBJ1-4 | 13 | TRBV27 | TGTGCCAGCAGCCCATGGTCCGATGAAAAACTGTTTTTT | CASSPWSDEKLFF
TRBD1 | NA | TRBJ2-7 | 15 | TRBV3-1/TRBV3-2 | TGTGCCAGCAGCCCCCCCGAGGACAGGGGGCCCCCCCAGTACTTC | CASSPPEDRGPPQYF
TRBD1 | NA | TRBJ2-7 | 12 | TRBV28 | TGTGCCAGCAGTTTGGGACAGGGTGGGCAGTACTTC | CASSLGQGGQYF
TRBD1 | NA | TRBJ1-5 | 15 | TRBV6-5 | TGTGCCAGCAAGGTAGGGGGCCAGGGCAATCAGCCCCAGCATTTT | CASKVGGQGNQPQHF
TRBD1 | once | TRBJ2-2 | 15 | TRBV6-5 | TGTGCCAGCAGGGGACAGGTCTTGAACACCGGGGAGCTGTTTTTT | CASRGQVLNTGELFF
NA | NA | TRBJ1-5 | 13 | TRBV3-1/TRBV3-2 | TGTGCCAGCAGCCAACGGAGGGATCAGCCCCAGCATTTT | CASSQRRDQPQHF
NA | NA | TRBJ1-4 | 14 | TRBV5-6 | TGTGCCAGCAGCAATGGACGGTTTAATGAAAAACTGTTTTTT | CASSNGRFNEKLFF
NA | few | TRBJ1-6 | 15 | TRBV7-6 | TGTGCCAGCAGCCGCCGGTTCGACTATAATTCACCCCTCCACTTT | CASSRRFDYNSPLHF
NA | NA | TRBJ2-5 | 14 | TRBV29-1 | TGCAGCGTTGAAAGGGGGTCCTACCAAGAGACCCAGTACTTC | CSVERGSYQETQYF
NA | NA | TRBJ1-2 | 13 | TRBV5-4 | TGTGCCAGCAGCTTGACAGAGGTTTATGGCTACACCTTC | CASSLTEVYGYTF
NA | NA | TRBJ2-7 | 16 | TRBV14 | TGTGCCAGCAGCCAAGACGCGGGGGCGAGCTCCTACGAGCAGTACTTC | CASSQDAGASSYEQYF
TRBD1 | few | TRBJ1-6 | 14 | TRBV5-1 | TGCGCCAGCAGCGGACAGGGGGGATATTCACCCCTCCACTTT | CASSGQGGYSPLHF
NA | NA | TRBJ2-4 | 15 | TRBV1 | TGCACCAGCAGCCCTCTAGCGGGGGGGAGAAACATTCAGTACTTC | CTSSPLAGGRNIQYF
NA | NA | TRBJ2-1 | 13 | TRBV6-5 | TGTGCCAGCAAGGGTTTAACTTGGCATGAGCAGTTCTTC | CASKGLTWHEQFF
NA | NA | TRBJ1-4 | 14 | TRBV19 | TGTGCCAGTACGCCGGCAACTATTAATGAAAAACTGTTTTTT | CASTPATINEKLFF
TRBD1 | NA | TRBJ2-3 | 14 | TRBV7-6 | TGTGCCAGCAGCTCGGGACAGGGTATGGATACGCAGTATTTT | CASSSGQGMDTQYF
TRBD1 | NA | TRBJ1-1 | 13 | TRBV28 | TGTGCCAGCAGCTTTCCGGGACAGGGTGAGACTTTCTTT | CASSFPGQGETFF
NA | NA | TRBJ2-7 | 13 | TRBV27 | TGTGCCAGCAGTGCGTTCGGGGGCTACGAGCAGTACTTC | CASSAFGGYEQYF
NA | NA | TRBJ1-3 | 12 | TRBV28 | TGTGCCAGCAGGGAAGCGGGAAACACCATATATTTT | CASREAGNTIYF